The clone carrying this T cell receptor beta chain was counted at least ten times. The TCR beta CDR3 regions underwent amplification using RNA transcripts as the source. Primed by the HTBI set, a first-round RT-PCR was run on the TCR CDR3. TCRdb re-called the multiplex PCR reads with MiXCR, one entry per CDR3 protein. In the table there are approximately 150,000 distinct CDR3 sequences, just under 9.5% of which are singletons. The record originates from a study of T cells in Graves' hyperthyroidism and ophthalmopathy. V was shortened by 7 bases and J by 3 bases, with 10 bases between the two germline ends. Germline CDR1 and CDR2: MNHNS and SASEGT. This CDR3 has 12 residues. Isolation of PBMCs was performed on about 10 ml fresh peripheral blood.

The receptor was isolated from a woman younger than 30 with Graves' hyperthyroidism that later progressed to Graves' ophthalmopathy. The chain recombines TRBV6-1 with TRBJ2-7; no reliable D call. Sequencing was performed on blood. In DNA form, the CDR3 reads TGTGCCAGCACAGACGGCATCTACGAGCAGTACTTC. This sequence encodes CASTDGIYEQYF.